A selection of T cell receptor beta chains follows, all from one sample in a study of neurological immune-mediated disorders. MiXCR was run by TCRdb on the 5' RACE reads, yielding one entry per CDR3 protein. Of roughly 74,000 distinct CDR3 sequences detected, less than 5.5% appear once; the ten largest clones hold around 7%. Sequenced input: PBMCs. The receptors derive from a man aged 18 to 30 with multiple sclerosis. Each CDR3 is given with its conserved first and last residue. The order of the fields is CDR3 protein, CDR3 DNA, V gene, clone size, J gene, D gene. D genes are given only for firm matches. Rows give clone size only sometimes, using once, few, many, or a class for an expanded clone.

CSAKPGSSSTDTQYF | TGCAGTGCTAAGCCGGGAAGCTCTAGCACAGATACGCAGTATTTT | TRBV20-1 | many | TRBJ2-3 | NA
CASSSLAGTGELFF | TGCGCCAGCAGCTCCTTGGCCGGCACCGGGGAGCTGTTTTTT | TRBV5-1 | many | TRBJ2-2 | NA
CSARVFSGRAKDTQYF | TGCAGTGCTAGAGTCTTTAGCGGGAGGGCAAAAGATACGCAGTATTTT | TRBV20-1 | many | TRBJ2-3 | TRBD2
CASSLGGIRNNEQFF | TGCGCCAGCAGCTTGGGAGGGATCCGAAACAATGAGCAGTTCTTC | TRBV5-1 | many | TRBJ2-1 | NA
CASRRTSGRAYEQYF | TGTGCCAGCCGTAGGACTAGCGGGAGGGCCTACGAGCAGTACTTC | TRBV28 | many | TRBJ2-7 | TRBD2
CSARDGARNTQYF | TGCAGTGCTAGAGATGGGGCTCGAAATACGCAGTATTTT | TRBV20-1 | many | TRBJ2-3 | NA
CASSLARQGGEQYF | TGTGCCAGCAGCTTAGCCCGACAGGGGGGCGAGCAGTACTTC | TRBV11-3 | many | TRBJ2-7 | TRBD1
CSARGQGRTEQFF | TGCAGTGCCCGAGGCCAGGGTAGGACTGAGCAGTTCTTC | TRBV20-1 | many | TRBJ2-1 | NA
CSARSGEGGNTIYF | TGCAGTGCTAGGTCCGGGGAAGGTGGAAACACCATATATTTT | TRBV20-1 | few | TRBJ1-3 | NA
CASSLARVQSSYNEQFF | TGTGCCAGCAGCTTAGCGCGCGTACAAAGCTCCTACAATGAGCAGTTCTTC | TRBV7-2 | many | TRBJ2-1 | NA
CASSLGSVNTEAFF | TGCGCCAGCAGCTTGGGGAGTGTGAACACTGAAGCTTTCTTT | TRBV5-1 | NA | TRBJ1-1 | NA
CASSPQDTGELFF | TGTGCCAGCAGCCCCCAGGACACCGGGGAGCTGTTTTTT | TRBV7-2 | many | TRBJ2-2 | NA
CASSLQGGAHYEQYF | TGTGCCAGCAGCTTACAAGGTGGGGCCCACTACGAGCAGTACTTC | TRBV7-3 | many | TRBJ2-7 | NA
CASSSVQGTYNEQFF | TGTGCCAGCAGCTCCGTTCAGGGGACTTACAATGAGCAGTTCTTC | TRBV7-8 | NA | TRBJ2-1 | NA
CASSKGAGLTDTQYF | TGTGCCAGCAGCAAAGGAGCGGGGCTCACAGATACGCAGTATTTT | TRBV21-1 | many | TRBJ2-3 | NA
CAITKKGSTDTQYF | TGTGCCATCACGAAGAAAGGTTCCACAGATACGCAGTATTTT | TRBV10-3 | many | TRBJ2-3 | NA
CASSLPGPYEQYF | TGTGCCAGCAGCTTACCGGGCCCTTACGAGCAGTACTTC | TRBV11-2 | many | TRBJ2-7 | NA
CASSPLAGNPSTDTQYF | TGTGCCAGCAGCCCGCTAGCGGGAAACCCTAGCACAGATACGCAGTATTTT | TRBV7-2 | many | TRBJ2-3 | TRBD2
CSASSVISGDTQYF | TGCAGTGCTAGTAGTGTTATCAGCGGAGATACGCAGTATTTT | TRBV20-1 | many | TRBJ2-3 | NA
CSASGGNEQFF | TGCAGTGCTAGCGGAGGAAATGAGCAGTTCTTC | TRBV20-1 | many | TRBJ2-1 | NA
CSAGGKDRVFETQYF | TGCAGTGCTGGGGGCAAGGACAGGGTTTTCGAGACCCAGTACTTC | TRBV20-1 | many | TRBJ2-5 | TRBD1
CASSVTGVPPENIQYF | TGTGCCAGCAGCGTTACAGGGGTTCCTCCCGAAAACATTCAGTACTTC | TRBV9 | NA | TRBJ2-4 | TRBD1
CSVSGPLNYGYTF | TGCAGCGTATCAGGGCCCCTAAACTATGGCTACACCTTC | TRBV29-1 | many | TRBJ1-2 | NA
CASAGQGRPGNTIYF | TGCGCCAGCGCTGGGCAGGGGAGGCCTGGAAACACCATATATTTT | TRBV10-2 | many | TRBJ1-3 | NA
CSARKGTGGTDTQYF | TGCAGTGCTAGAAAAGGAACGGGGGGTACAGATACGCAGTATTTT | TRBV20-1 | many | TRBJ2-3 | TRBD2
CASSQEHSYEQYF | TGTGCCAGCAGCCAAGAACACAGCTACGAGCAGTACTTC | TRBV4-2 | many | TRBJ2-7 | NA
CSARVVSEAFF | TGCAGTGCTAGAGTGGTCAGCGAAGCTTTCTTT | TRBV20-1 | many | TRBJ1-1 | NA
CASSSGTERVYGYTF | TGTGCCAGCAGTTCCGGGACCGAGAGAGTCTATGGCTACACCTTC | TRBV7-8 | many | TRBJ1-2 | NA
CASSDRQNEKLFF | TGTGCCAGCAGCGACCGACAAAATGAAAAACTGTTTTTT | TRBV9 | many | TRBJ1-4 | NA
CASSYSGPGSTDTQYF | TGCGCCAGCAGCTATTCCGGGCCAGGAAGCACAGATACGCAGTATTTT | TRBV5-1 | many | TRBJ2-3 | NA
CSASQPTATNEKLFF | TGCAGTGCTAGCCAACCGACAGCAACTAATGAAAAACTGTTTTTT | TRBV20-1 | many | TRBJ1-4 | NA
CASSARDQQGLNEQFF | TGTGCCAGCAGCGCCCGCGATCAACAGGGCCTCAATGAGCAGTTCTTC | TRBV9 | many | TRBJ2-1 | NA
CASSRTYMSSYEQYF | TGTGCCAGCAGCCGTACCTATATGAGCTCCTACGAGCAGTACTTC | TRBV7-8 | NA | TRBJ2-7 | NA
CSARDPISNQPQNF | TGCAGTGCGAGGGACCCGATTAGCAATCAGCCCCAGAATTTT | TRBV20-1 | few | TRBJ1-5 | NA
CASSPTGRGMDF | TGTGCCAGCAGTCCGACCGGGAGGGGAATGGACTTC | TRBV27 | many | TRBJ2-7 | TRBD2
CSKTGISTDTQYF | TGCAGTAAAACGGGGATTAGCACAGATACGCAGTATTTT | TRBV20-1 | many | TRBJ2-3 | NA
CASSVGWSRSYNEQFF | TGTGCCAGCAGCGTAGGCTGGTCCCGCTCCTACAATGAGCAGTTCTTC | TRBV9 | many | TRBJ2-1 | NA
CASSINRGPQPQNF | TGTGCCAGTAGTATCAACAGGGGGCCCCAGCCCCAGAATTTT | TRBV19 | NA | TRBJ1-5 | TRBD1
CASSLDGGSNEQFF | TGTGCCAGCAGCTTAGATGGCGGGAGTAATGAGCAGTTCTTC | TRBV11-3 | NA | TRBJ2-1 | TRBD2
CASRGWGARGNTIYF | TGTGCCAGCAGGGGCTGGGGGGCGCGAGGAAACACCATATATTTT | TRBV7-6 | many | TRBJ1-3 | NA
CASSLVAGNSPLNF | TGTGCCAGCAGCTTGGTGGCAGGGAATTCACCCCTCAACTTT | TRBV5-8 | NA | TRBJ1-6 | NA
CASSSSGGARELFF | TGTGCCAGCAGTTCAAGCGGGGGGGCCCGGGAGCTGTTTTTT | TRBV12-3/TRBV12-4 | many | TRBJ2-2 | TRBD2
CASSLTWGGLNSPLHF | TGTGCCAGCAGTTTAACTTGGGGGGGTCTTAATTCACCCCTCCACTTT | TRBV27 | many | TRBJ1-6 | NA
CATGTGWETQYF | TGTGCCACAGGGACAGGCTGGGAGACCCAGTACTTC | TRBV12-3/TRBV12-4 | many | TRBJ2-5 | TRBD1